The source of this T cell receptor (beta chain) is a study of T cell repertoires in cytomegalovirus infection. At the level of the study: Indicated by public TCR beta signatures were CMV infection and matching HLA type.

TCRdb recomputed calls from the reads with MiXCR, one row per CDR3 protein. The sample has over 100,000 distinct CDR3 sequences; around 28% are singletons. V was cut by 2 bases and J by 0 bases, with 13 bases left in between. The CDR3 is 16 amino acids. The germline gives CDR1 SGHVS, CDR2 FNYEAQ. Study-level points and caveats: HLA-C-restricted CMV-specific TCR beta clonotypes were dominant in the ex vivo response.

This clonotype was seen many times. Its antigen is undetermined. The gene calls are TRBV7-6 and TRBJ1-1, with D maybe TRBD1 (5 bases). The TCR comes from a human donor in good health (CMV status not recorded). Some clones in this sample may be carry-over from other donors' samples. The sample consisted of CD8+ T cells from cultured PBMCs, taken from culture after CMV antigen stimulation. For the CDR3, the DNA is TGTGCCAGCAGCTTATTAGGAGGGACGGTGAACACTGAAGCTTTCTTT. Translating it yields CASSLLGGTVNTEAFF. The full variable domain, its missing parts supplied by reference TRBV7-6 and TRBJ1-1, is GAGVSQSPRYKVTKRGQDVALRCDPISGHVSLYWYRQALGQGPEFLTYFNYEAQQDKSGLPNDRFSAERPEGSISTLTIQRTEQRDSAMYRCASSLLGGTVNTEAFFGQGTRLTVV.